The 25 T cell receptor beta chains given below trace back to one sample, sequenced in a study of cytomegalovirus exposure and HLA in healthy donors. This PCR relied on a set of 60 Vbeta primers and 13 Jbeta primers. Produced via immunoSEQ multiplex PCR; TCRdb's table is partial and in-frame only. The table shows about 170,000 clones, with around 74% occurring only once. The sample comprised PBMCs. The receptors were gathered from a female donor in good health and CMV-seronegative.

This chain joins TRBV7-9 and TRBJ2-7; possibly TRBD2 for D (6 bases). Trimming cost V 3 bases and J 2 bases, with 8 bases left between them. This CDR3 contains 13 residues. Germline CDR1 reads SEHNR; CDR2 reads FQNEAQ (reference sequence). The CDR3 sequence is CASSFSGAYEQYF. The DNA of the CDR3 is TGTGCCAGCAGCTTTTCGGGGGCCTACGAGCAGTACTTC.

The CDR3 protein is CASSLGLAGSGETQYF. CDR3 bases: TGTGCCAGCAGCTTGGGTCTAGCGGGGAGCGGGGAGACCCAGTACTTC. The chain links TRBV7-6 to TRBJ2-5; 9 bases agree with TRBD2. Germline assignment: CDR1 SGHVS and CDR2 FNYEAQ. The length of the CDR3 is 16 residues. With V trimmed by 3 bases and J by 5 bases, 10 bases remained unmatched. Filled out from reference TRBV7-6 and TRBJ2-5, the complete variable domain reads GAGVSQSPRYKVTKRGQDVALRCDPISGHVSLYWYRQALGQGPEFLTYFNYEAQQDKSGLPNDRFSAERPEGSISTLTIQRTEQRDSAMYRCASSLGLAGSGETQYFGPGTRLLVL.

This clone came up once. V and J are TRBV9 and TRBJ2-7, with 10 nucleotides matching TRBD2. The ends lost 0 bases at V and 4 bases at J; junction bases unmatched: 4. CDR3 length: 15 amino acids. CDR1 is SGDLS and CDR2 is YYNGEE in the germline V gene. This CDR3 reads CASSVDSGRLYEQYF. For the CDR3, the DNA is TGTGCCAGCAGCGTAGATAGCGGGAGGTTGTACGAGCAGTACTTC.

The chain carries TRBV7-2 and TRBJ1-4, with D perhaps TRBD1 (6 bases). Trimming cost V 5 bases and J 4 bases, with 14 bases left between them. CDR3 length: 15 residues. Germline V CDR1 and CDR2: SGHTA, FQGNSA. The CDR3 loop reads CASSPGGAGNEKLFF. The CDR3 bases are TGTGCCAGCAGCCCCGGGGGGGCGGGTAATGAAAAACTGTTTTTT. Filled out from reference TRBV7-2 and TRBJ1-4, the complete variable domain reads GAGVSQSPSNKVTEKGKDVELRCDPISGHTALYWYRQSLGQGLEFLIYFQGNSAPDKSGLPSDRFSAERTGGSVSTLTIQRTQQEDSAVYLCASSPGGAGNEKLFFGSGTQLSVL.

With regard to this clone: Other DNA sequences within the sample encode an identical CDR3. The chain uses TRBV7-9 and TRBJ2-5; D might be TRBD2 (6 bases). The CDR3 is 16 residues long. CDR1 is SEHNR and CDR2 is FQNEAQ in the germline V gene (reference sequence). The ends were cut back, 5 bases at V and 0 bases at J, with 16 bases in the middle. In DNA form, the CDR3 reads TGTGCCAGCAGCGATACCGGACTACCGTACCAAGAGACCCAGTACTTC. Translating it yields CASSDTGLPYQETQYF.

This sequence joins TRBV5-4 and TRBJ2-1, with TRBD2 identical over 8 bases. CDR1 is SGHNT and CDR2 is YYREEE in the germline V gene (reference sequence). The CDR3 covers 14 residues. V was clipped by 2 bases and J by 4 bases; unmatched bases: 2. The CDR3 loop reads CASSLPGGYNEQFF. CDR3 DNA: TGTGCCAGCAGCTTACCGGGAGGGTACAATGAGCAGTTCTTC.

V is TRBV7-2 and J is TRBJ2-2, with 10 bases that match TRBD1. There are 16 residues in the CDR3. Germline V lookup: CDR1 SGHTA, CDR2 FQGNSA. J gave up 7 bases and V 1 base, and 6 bases lay outside the gene matches. The CDR3 DNA is TGTGCCAGCAGCTTAGGCGGGACAGGGGCGGACGGGGAGCTGTTTTTT. It yields the protein CASSLGGTGADGELFF.

This chain uses TRBV6-4 with TRBJ2-3, with D possibly matching TRBD2 (6 bases). The CDR3 sequence is 15 residues long. In germline, CDR1 is MRHNA, CDR2 SNTAGT. V lost 6 bases and J 5 bases, leaving 18 bases between the germline ends. CDR3 DNA: TGTGCCAGCAGCGAGGTGGGGGGTGGACAAGATACGCAGTATTTT. Encoded protein: CASSEVGGGQDTQYF.

This rearrangement joins TRBV7-2 to TRBJ1-5; 7 bases are a match to TRBD1. From germline, CDR1 is SGHTA and CDR2 FQGNSA. V dropped 4 bases and J dropped 2; count of bases not matched to a gene: 2. The CDR3 totals 14 residues. The CDR3 sequence is CASSSGQGNQPQHF. The CDR3 nucleotides are TGTGCCAGCAGCTCAGGACAGGGCAATCAGCCCCAGCATTTT. The variable domain in full, completed from reference TRBV7-2 and TRBJ1-5, reads GAGVSQSPSNKVTEKGKDVELRCDPISGHTALYWYRQSLGQGLEFLIYFQGNSAPDKSGLPSDRFSAERTGGSVSTLTIQRTQQEDSAVYLCASSSGQGNQPQHFGDGTRLSIL.

V is TRBV6-1 and J is TRBJ2-7; D not certain. Per germline, CDR1 MNHNS and CDR2 SASEGT. The CDR3 spans 17 residues. V was shortened by 4 bases and J by 2 bases, with 21 bases between the two germline ends. CDR3 protein: CASSASGPGTLPYEQYF. CDR3 nucleotides: TGTGCCAGCAGTGCGTCCGGCCCGGGTACCTTACCCTACGAGCAGTACTTC.

The chain employs TRBV28 and TRBJ1-1; D perhaps matches TRBD1 (6 bases). Germline V gene sequence: CDR1 MDHEN, CDR2 SYDVKM. V was cut by 6 bases and J by 4 bases, with 9 bases left in between. The CDR3 has 12 amino acids. The CDR3 DNA reads TGTGCCAGCAGCCAGGGGTTCACTGAAGCTTTCTTT. It encodes CASSQGFTEAFF.

V gene TRBV7-2 combines with J gene TRBJ2-1, with 8 bases lining up with TRBD2. Germline values: CDR1 SGHTA, CDR2 FQGNSA. Trimming removed 6 bases from V and 4 bases from J; junction bases left unmatched: 5. This CDR3 has 14 amino acids. This CDR3 is CASRSGLVYNEQFF. In DNA form, the CDR3 reads TGTGCCAGCAGGTCGGGACTAGTGTACAATGAGCAGTTCTTC.

The rearrangement joins TRBV6-5 to TRBJ2-7; maybe TRBD1 (6 bases). The CDR3 is 13 residues long. The V gene's germline CDR1 is MNHEY and CDR2 SVGAGI. Trimming stripped 6 bases from V and 7 bases from J, with 16 bases between. The CDR3 protein is CASRPGQRREQYF. The DNA of the CDR3 is TGTGCCAGCAGGCCAGGACAGAGGAGGGAGCAGTACTTC.

The CDR3 is CASSLLGDTGELFF. CDR3 nucleotides: TGTGCCAGCAGTTTACTAGGGGACACCGGGGAGCTGTTTTTT. The chain joins TRBV28 to TRBJ2-2; a weak D match, TRBD1 (5 bases). The V end lost 2 bases, the J end lost 3 bases, and 7 bases lay between the germline ends. CDR3 size: 14 residues. Germline V gene lookup returns CDR1 MDHEN and CDR2 SYDVKM.

The gene calls are TRBV28 and TRBJ2-1; a possible D gene is TRBD1 (6 bases). The CDR3 has 16 amino acids. Germline CDR1 and CDR2: MDHEN and SYDVKM. Trimming shortened V by 2 bases and J by 0 bases, and 11 bases separated the two germline ends. CDR3 sequence reads: CASSLTGTGSYNEQFF. For the CDR3, the DNA is TGTGCCAGCAGTTTAACAGGGACGGGCTCCTACAATGAGCAGTTCTTC.

The chain employs TRBV28 and TRBJ2-7, with 14 bases matching TRBD2. Losses at the gene ends were 1 base for V and 2 bases for J; bases not matched to a gene: 4. The CDR3 contains 17 residues. Germline assignment: CDR1 MDHEN and CDR2 SYDVKM. As DNA, the CDR3 is TGTGCCAGCAGTTTATACCCGGGACTAGCGGGGGCCTACGAGCAGTACTTC. Its protein is CASSLYPGLAGAYEQYF. The whole variable domain, filled in from reference TRBV28 and TRBJ2-7, reads DVKVTQSSRYLVKRTGEKVFLECVQDMDHENMFWYRQDPGLGLRLIYFSYDVKMKEKGDIPEGYSVSREKKERFSLILESASTNQTSMYLCASSLYPGLAGAYEQYFGPGTRLTVT.

This clone appeared a few times. The chain employs TRBV7-2 and TRBJ1-5; D is undetermined. CDR3 size: 13 residues. CDR1 is SGHTA, CDR2 FQGNSA, per germline. Trimming stripped 6 bases from V and 3 bases from J, with 9 bases between. The CDR3, as DNA: TGTGCCAGCAGTTCCCAATTCAATCAGCCCCAGCATTTT. Its protein product is CASSSQFNQPQHF. Filled out from reference TRBV7-2 and TRBJ1-5, the complete variable domain reads GAGVSQSPSNKVTEKGKDVELRCDPISGHTALYWYRQSLGQGLEFLIYFQGNSAPDKSGLPSDRFSAERTGGSVSTLTIQRTQQEDSAVYLCASSSQFNQPQHFGDGTRLSIL.

V is TRBV5-6 and J is TRBJ1-3; D gene uncertain. The CDR3 runs to 16 residues. Germline loops: CDR1 SGHDT, CDR2 YYEEEE. V dropped 5 bases and J dropped 0 bases, with 15 bases sitting between them. Here the CDR3 reads CASSYPPDFSGNTIYF. The CDR3 DNA sequence: TGTGCCAGCAGTTATCCACCGGACTTCTCTGGAAACACCATATATTTT.

V gene TRBV5-1 combines with J gene TRBJ1-1; tentatively, D is TRBD1 (6 bases). V was shortened by 4 bases and J by 1 base, with 17 bases between the two germline ends. Germline CDR1 reads SGHRS; CDR2 reads YFSETQ. The CDR3 sequence is 16 residues long. CDR3 sequence: CASSPPTGGANTEAFF. The CDR3 DNA reads TGCGCCAGCAGCCCTCCCACCGGGGGGGCGAACACTGAAGCTTTCTTT.

This clone was seen only a few times. The chain has TRBV4-2 and TRBJ1-2, with D possibly being TRBD1 (6 bases). Germline V gene sequence: CDR1 LGHNA, CDR2 YNFKEQ. V shed 4 bases and J shed 0 bases, with 12 bases lying between them. This CDR3 spans 15 amino acids. CDR3 in amino acids: CASSLRDTSNYGYTF. The DNA of the CDR3 is TGTGCCAGCAGCCTACGGGACACCTCTAACTATGGCTACACCTTC.

The chain links TRBV7-9 to TRBJ1-1; 10 positions match TRBD1. Losses at the gene ends were 6 bases for V and 4 bases for J; bases not matched to a gene: 2. The length of the CDR3 is 13 residues. Germline V CDR1 and CDR2: SEHNR, FQNEAQ (reference sequence). The CDR3 bases are TGTGCCAGCAGAGGGACAGGGGCCACTGAAGCTTTCTTT. Translated, it gives CASRGTGATEAFF.

The rearrangement uses TRBV19 and TRBJ2-1; perhaps TRBD1 as D (6 bases). The CDR3 has 15 amino acids. The germline V gene has CDR1 LNHDA and CDR2 SQIVND (reference sequence). V gave up 5 bases and J gave up 8 bases, with 19 bases separating them. The CDR3 DNA is TGTGCCAGTAGTCTCGGGACACAGGAGCTCTATGAGCAGTTCTTC. This translates into CASSLGTQELYEQFF.

CDR3 protein: CASSLQGVTEAFF. The CDR3, as DNA: TGTGCCAGCAGTTTACAGGGGGTAACTGAAGCTTTCTTT. This chain joins TRBV28 and TRBJ1-1; 7 bases are a match to TRBD1. V shed 2 bases and J 5 bases; nucleotides not matched to a gene: 2. CDR3 length equals 13 residues. The germline V gene encodes CDR1 MDHEN and CDR2 SYDVKM.

This clone was picked up one time. The chain combines TRBV9 with TRBJ2-3; 10 bases are a match to TRBD2. CDR1 is SGDLS and CDR2 is YYNGEE in the germline V gene. The trim removed 0 bases at V and 6 bases at J, leaving 4 bases unmatched. The CDR3 is made up of 15 amino acids. The chain's CDR3 is CASSVVTSGVDTQYF. CDR3 coding DNA: TGTGCCAGCAGCGTAGTAACTAGCGGGGTTGATACGCAGTATTTT.

This chain uses TRBV7-2 with TRBJ1-4; 7 nucleotides match TRBD1. V gave up 5 bases and J gave up 4 bases; unmatched junction bases: 4. The germline V gene encodes CDR1 SGHTA and CDR2 FQGNSA. The CDR3 runs 14 residues. The CDR3 bases are TGTGCCAGCAGCGTGGGACAGATTAATGAAAAACTGTTTTTT. Translated: CASSVGQINEKLFF.